This TCR beta chain was found in a study of blood T cell repertoires in COVID-19. Whole-study context: Collection of acute and convalescent COVID-19 samples took place in the United States, Italy and Spain.

Method: immunoSEQ multiplex PCR; TCRdb's copy keeps in-frame clones and lacks some. Of a few hundred thousand clones listed, 70% to 90% were seen once; the top ten hold around 6%. The recovered donors of Cohort 3 showed two negative PCRs, clearance, or symptom resolution. Trimming stripped 3 bases from V and 3 bases from J, with 9 bases between. This CDR3 comprises 13 residues. Germline lookup yields CDR1 DFQATT and CDR2 SNEGSKA (reference sequence). This chain joins TRBV20-1 and TRBJ1-5; no firm D call. This sequence originates from a woman younger than 45 who had recovered from COVID-19. Sequences were obtained from PBMCs or T cells enriched from blood (not recorded which). This chain's CDR3 is CSASLGDNQPQHF. In DNA form, the CDR3 reads TGCAGTGCTAGTTTGGGCGACAATCAGCCCCAGCATTTT.